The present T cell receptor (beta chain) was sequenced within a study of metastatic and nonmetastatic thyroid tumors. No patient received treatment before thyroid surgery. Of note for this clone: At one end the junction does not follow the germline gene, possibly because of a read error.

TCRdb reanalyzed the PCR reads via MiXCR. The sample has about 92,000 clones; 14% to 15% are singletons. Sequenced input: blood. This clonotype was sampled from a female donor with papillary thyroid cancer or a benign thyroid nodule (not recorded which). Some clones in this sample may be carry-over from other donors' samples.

CDR3 nucleotide sequence: TGCGACAGCAGCCATGAAGCCAGGGGAGGGCAGCCCCAGCATTTT. It codes for CDSSHEARGGQPQHF. This chain uses TRBV4-1 with TRBJ1-5, with D possibly being TRBD1 (6 bases). Germline values: CDR1 MGHRA, CDR2 YSYEKL. The CDR3 spans 15 residues.